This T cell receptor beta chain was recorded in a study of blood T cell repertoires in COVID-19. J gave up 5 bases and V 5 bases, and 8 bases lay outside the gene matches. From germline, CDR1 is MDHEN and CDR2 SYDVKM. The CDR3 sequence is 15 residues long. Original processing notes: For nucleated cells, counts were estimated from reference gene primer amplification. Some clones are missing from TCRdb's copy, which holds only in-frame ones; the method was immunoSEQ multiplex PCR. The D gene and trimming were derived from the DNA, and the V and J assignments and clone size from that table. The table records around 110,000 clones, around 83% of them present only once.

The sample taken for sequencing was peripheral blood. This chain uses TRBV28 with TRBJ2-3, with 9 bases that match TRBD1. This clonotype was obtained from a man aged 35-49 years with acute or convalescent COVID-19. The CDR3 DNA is TGTGCCAGCAGTCGTTCCGGGACAGGGTTAGATACGCAGTATTTT. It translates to CASSRSGTGLDTQYF.